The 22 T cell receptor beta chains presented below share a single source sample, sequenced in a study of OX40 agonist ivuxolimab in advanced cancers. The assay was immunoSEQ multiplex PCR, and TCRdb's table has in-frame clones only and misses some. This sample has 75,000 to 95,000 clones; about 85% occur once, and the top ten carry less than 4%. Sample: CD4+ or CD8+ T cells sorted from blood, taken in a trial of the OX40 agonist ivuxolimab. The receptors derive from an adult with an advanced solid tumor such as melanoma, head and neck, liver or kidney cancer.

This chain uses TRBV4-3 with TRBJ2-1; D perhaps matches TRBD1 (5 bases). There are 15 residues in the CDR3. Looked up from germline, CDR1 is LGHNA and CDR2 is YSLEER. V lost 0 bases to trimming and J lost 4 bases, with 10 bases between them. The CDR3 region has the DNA TGCGCCAGCAGCCAAGATCCAACAGGATACAATGAGCAGTTCTTC. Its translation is CASSQDPTGYNEQFF.

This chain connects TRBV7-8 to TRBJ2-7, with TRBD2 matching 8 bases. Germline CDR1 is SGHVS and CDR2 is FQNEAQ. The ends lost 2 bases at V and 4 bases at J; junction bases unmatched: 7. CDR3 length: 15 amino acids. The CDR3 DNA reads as TGTGCCAGCAGCTTAACAGCGGGAGTCGGGTACGAGCAGTACTTC. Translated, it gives CASSLTAGVGYEQYF.

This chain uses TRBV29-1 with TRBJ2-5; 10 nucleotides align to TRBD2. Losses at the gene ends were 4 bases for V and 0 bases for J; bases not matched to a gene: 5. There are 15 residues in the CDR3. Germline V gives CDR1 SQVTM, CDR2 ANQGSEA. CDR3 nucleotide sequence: TGCAGCGTTGTCGGACTAGCGGCTCACCAAGAGACCCAGTACTTC. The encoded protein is CSVVGLAAHQETQYF.

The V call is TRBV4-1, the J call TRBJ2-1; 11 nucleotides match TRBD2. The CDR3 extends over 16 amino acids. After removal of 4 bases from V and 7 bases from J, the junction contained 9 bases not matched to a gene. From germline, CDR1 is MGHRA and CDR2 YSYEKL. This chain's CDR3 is CASSPDSGGAGNEQFF. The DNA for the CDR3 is TGCGCCAGCAGCCCCGATAGCGGGGGGGCGGGGAATGAGCAGTTCTTC.

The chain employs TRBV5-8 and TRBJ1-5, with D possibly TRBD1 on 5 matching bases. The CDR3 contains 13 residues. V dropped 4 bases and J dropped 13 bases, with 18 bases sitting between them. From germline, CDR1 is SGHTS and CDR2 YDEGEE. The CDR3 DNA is TGTGCCAGCAGCCTGGGGGGGAAGGCGACTCAGCATTTT. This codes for CASSLGGKATQHF. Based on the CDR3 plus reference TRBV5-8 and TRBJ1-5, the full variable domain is EAGVTQSPTHLIKTRGQQATLRCSPISGHTSVYWYQQALGLGLQFLLWYDEGEERNRGNFPPRFSGRQFPNYSSELNVNALELEDSALYLCASSLGGKATQHFGDGTRLSIL.

CDR3: CASSPPLGGPYEQYF. In nucleotides, the CDR3 is TGTGCCAGCTCACCACCGTTAGGGGGTCCCTACGAGCAGTACTTC. The chain recombines TRBV18 with TRBJ2-7; D is perhaps TRBD1 (6 bases). CDR1 is KGHSH, CDR2 LQKENI, per germline. CDR3 length: 15 residues. Trimming took 0 bases from V and 2 from J, leaving 11 bases between them.

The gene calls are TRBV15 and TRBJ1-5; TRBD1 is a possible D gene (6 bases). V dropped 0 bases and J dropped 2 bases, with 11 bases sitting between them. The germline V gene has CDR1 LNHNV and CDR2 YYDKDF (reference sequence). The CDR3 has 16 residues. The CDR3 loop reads CATSRDNRQGNQPQHF. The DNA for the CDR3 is TGTGCCACCAGCAGAGATAATCGACAGGGCAATCAGCCCCAGCATTTT. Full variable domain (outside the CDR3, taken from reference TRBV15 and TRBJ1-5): DAMVIQNPRYQVTQFGKPVTLSCSQTLNHNVMYWYQQKSSQAPKLLFHYYDKDFNNEADTPDNFQSRRPNTSFCFLDIRSPGLGDTAMYLCATSRDNRQGNQPQHFGDGTRLSIL.

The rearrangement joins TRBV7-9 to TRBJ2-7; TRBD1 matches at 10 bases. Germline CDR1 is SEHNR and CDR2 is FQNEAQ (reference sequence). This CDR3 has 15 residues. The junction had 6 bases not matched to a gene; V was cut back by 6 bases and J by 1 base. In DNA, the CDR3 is TGTGCCAGCAGTCGGGACAGGGGACCTTCCTACGAGCAGTACTTC. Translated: CASSRDRGPSYEQYF.

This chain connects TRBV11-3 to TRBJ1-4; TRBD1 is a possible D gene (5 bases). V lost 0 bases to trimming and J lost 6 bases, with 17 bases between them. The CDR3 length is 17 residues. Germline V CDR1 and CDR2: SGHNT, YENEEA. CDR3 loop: CASSLETLLLGDEKLFF. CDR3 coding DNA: TGTGCCAGCAGCTTAGAGACTCTCCTCCTGGGGGATGAAAAACTGTTTTTT.

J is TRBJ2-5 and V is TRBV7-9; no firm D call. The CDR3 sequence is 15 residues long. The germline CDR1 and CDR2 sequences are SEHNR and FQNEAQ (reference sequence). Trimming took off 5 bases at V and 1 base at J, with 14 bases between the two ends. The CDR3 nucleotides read TGTGCCAGCAGCCCTTTCGGCACCTTCCAAGAGACCCAGTACTTC. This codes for CASSPFGTFQETQYF.

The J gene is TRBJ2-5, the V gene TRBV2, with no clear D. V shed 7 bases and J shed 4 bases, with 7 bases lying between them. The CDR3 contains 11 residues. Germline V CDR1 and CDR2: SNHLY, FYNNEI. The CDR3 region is CASMQVETQYF. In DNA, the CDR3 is TGTGCCAGCATGCAGGTAGAGACCCAGTACTTC.

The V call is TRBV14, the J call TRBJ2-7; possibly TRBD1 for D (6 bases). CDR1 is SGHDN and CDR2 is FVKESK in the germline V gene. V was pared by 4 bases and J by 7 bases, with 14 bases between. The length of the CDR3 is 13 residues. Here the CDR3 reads CASSRIQGSEQYF. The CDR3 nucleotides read TGTGCCAGCAGCCGAATACAGGGCTCGGAGCAGTACTTC.

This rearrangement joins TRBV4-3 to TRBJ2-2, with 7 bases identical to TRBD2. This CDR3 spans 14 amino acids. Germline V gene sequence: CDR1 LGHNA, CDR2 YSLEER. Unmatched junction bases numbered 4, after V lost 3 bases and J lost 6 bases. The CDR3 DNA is TGCGCCAGCAGCCACCCGGGACTATCCGGGGAGCTGTTTTTT. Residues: CASSHPGLSGELFF.

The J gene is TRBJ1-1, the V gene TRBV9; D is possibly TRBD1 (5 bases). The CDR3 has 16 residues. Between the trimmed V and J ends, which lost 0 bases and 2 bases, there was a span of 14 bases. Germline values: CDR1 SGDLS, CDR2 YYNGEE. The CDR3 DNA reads TGTGCCAGCAGCGTAGCCCCCGGGGGAGGAAACACTGAAGCTTTCTTT. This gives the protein CASSVAPGGGNTEAFF.

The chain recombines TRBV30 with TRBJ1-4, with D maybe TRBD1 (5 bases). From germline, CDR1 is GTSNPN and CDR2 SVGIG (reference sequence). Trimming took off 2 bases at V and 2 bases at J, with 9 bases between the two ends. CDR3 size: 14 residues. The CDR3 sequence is CAWSIYRTNEKLFF. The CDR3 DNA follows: TGTGCCTGGAGTATATACAGGACTAATGAAAAACTGTTTTTT.

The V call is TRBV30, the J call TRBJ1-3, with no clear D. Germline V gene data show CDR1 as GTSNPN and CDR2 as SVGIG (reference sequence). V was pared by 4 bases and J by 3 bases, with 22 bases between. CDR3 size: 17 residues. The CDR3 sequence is CAWKTPPGPLGGNTIYF. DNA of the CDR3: TGTGCCTGGAAGACCCCACCAGGCCCCCTAGGTGGAAACACCATATATTTT.

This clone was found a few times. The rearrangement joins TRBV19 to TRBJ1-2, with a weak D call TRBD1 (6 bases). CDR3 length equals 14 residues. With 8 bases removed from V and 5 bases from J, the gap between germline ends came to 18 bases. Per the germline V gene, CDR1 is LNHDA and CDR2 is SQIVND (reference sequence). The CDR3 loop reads CASDGQLGRYGYTF. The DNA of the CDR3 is TGTGCCAGTGATGGACAGCTAGGACGATATGGCTACACCTTC.

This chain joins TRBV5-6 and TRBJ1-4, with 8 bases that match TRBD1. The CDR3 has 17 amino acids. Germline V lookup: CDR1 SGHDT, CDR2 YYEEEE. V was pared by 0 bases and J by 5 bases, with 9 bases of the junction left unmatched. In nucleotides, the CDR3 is TGTGCCAGCAGCTTGGGGGACAGGAACGTTTGGAATGAAAAACTGTTTTTT. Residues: CASSLGDRNVWNEKLFF.

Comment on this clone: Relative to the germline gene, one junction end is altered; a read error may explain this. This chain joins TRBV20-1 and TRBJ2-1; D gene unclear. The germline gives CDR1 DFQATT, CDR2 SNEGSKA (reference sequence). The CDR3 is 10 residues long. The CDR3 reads CSASLQHLLF. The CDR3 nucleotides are TGCAGTGCTAGTTTACAGCACCTGCTCTTC.

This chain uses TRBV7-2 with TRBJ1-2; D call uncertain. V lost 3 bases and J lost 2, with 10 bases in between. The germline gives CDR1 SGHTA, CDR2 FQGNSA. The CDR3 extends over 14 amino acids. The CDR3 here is CASSFVGANYGYTF. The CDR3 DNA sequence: TGTGCCAGCAGCTTTGTCGGAGCGAACTATGGCTACACCTTC.

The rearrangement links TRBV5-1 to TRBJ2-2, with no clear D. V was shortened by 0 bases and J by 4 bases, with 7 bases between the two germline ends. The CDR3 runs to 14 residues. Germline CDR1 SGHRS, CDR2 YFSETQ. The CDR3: CASSLGQITGELFF. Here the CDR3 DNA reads TGCGCCAGCAGCTTGGGCCAAATCACCGGGGAGCTGTTTTTT.

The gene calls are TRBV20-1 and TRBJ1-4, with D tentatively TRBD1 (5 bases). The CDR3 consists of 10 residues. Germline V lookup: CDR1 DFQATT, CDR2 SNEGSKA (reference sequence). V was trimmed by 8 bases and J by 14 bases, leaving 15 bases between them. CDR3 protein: CSSQKGNLFF. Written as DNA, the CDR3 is TGCAGTAGTCAGAAGGGGAATCTGTTTTTT.